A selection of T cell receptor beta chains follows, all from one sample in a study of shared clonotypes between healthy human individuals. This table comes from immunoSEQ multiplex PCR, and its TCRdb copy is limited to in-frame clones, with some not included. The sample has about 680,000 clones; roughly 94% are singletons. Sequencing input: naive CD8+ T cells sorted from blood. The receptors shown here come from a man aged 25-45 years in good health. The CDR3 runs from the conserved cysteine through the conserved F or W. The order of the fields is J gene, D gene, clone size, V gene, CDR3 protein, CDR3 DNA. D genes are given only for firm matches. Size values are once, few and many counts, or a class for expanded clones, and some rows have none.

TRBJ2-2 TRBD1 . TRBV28 CASSFRQGAASGELFF TGTGCCAGCAGTTTTCGCCAGGGGGCGGCGTCCGGGGAGCTGTTTTTT
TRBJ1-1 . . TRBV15 CATSGQEGGRAFF TGTGCCACCAGCGGCCAGGAGGGGGGGAGGGCTTTCTTT
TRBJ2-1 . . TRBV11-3 CASSSRTRTEQFF TGTGCCAGCAGCTCAAGGACCCGTACTGAGCAGTTCTTC
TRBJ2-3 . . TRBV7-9 CASSLASSTDTQYF TGTGCCAGCAGCTTAGCATCTAGCACAGATACGCAGTATTTT
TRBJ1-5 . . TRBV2 CASSEVGSNQPQHF TGTGCCAGCAGTGAGGTGGGGAGCAATCAGCCCCAGCATTTT
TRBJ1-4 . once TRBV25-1 CASSPGTIFEKLFF TGTGCCAGCAGCCCCGGGACGATTTTTGAAAAACTGTTTTTT
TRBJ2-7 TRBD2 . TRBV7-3 CASSLTSGSGYEQYF TGTGCCAGCAGCCTGACTAGCGGGAGTGGGTACGAGCAGTACTTC
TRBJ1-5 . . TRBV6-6 CASSYYKNSNQPQHF TGTGCCAGCAGTTACTACAAAAATAGCAATCAGCCCCAGCATTTT
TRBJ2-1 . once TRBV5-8 CASSLGVTGYNEQFF TGTGCCAGCAGCTTAGGGGTAACGGGGTACAATGAGCAGTTCTTC
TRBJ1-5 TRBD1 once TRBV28 CAGEPRDREGNQPQHF TGTGCCGGAGAACCCCGGGACAGGGAGGGCAATCAGCCCCAGCATTTT
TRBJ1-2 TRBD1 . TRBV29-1 CSGWGTGGNGYTF TGCAGCGGTTGGGGGACAGGGGGGAATGGCTACACCTTC
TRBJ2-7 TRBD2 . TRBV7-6 CASSLGLERYEQYF TGTGCCAGCAGTCTCGGACTAGAGCGTTACGAGCAGTACTTC
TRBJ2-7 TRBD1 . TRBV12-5 CATAWDSLSYEQYF TGTGCTACCGCCTGGGACAGCCTTTCCTACGAGCAGTACTTC
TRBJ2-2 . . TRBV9 CASSEVTGELFF TGTGCCAGCAGCGAGGTCACCGGGGAGCTGTTTTTT